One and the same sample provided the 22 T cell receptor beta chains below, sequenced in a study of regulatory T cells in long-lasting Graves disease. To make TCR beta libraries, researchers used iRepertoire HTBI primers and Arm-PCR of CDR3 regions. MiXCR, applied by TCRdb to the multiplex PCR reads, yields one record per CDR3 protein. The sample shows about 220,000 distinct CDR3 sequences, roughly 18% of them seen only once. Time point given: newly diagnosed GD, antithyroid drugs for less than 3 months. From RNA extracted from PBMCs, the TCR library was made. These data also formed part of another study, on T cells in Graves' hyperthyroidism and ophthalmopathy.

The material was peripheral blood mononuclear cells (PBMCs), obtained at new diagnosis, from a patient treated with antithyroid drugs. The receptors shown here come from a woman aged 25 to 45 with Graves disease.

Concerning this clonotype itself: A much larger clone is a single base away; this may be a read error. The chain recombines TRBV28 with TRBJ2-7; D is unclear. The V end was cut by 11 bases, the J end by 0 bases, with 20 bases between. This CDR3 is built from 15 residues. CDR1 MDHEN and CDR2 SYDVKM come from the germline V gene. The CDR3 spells CAGNSFDTFSYEQYF. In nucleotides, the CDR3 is TGTGCCGGCAATAGTTTCGACACCTTCTCCTACGAGCAGTACTTC.

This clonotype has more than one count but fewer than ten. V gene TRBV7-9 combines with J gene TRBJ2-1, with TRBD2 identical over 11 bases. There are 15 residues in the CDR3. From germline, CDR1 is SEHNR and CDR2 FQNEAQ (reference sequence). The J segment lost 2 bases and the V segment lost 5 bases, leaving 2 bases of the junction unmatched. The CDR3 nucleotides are TGTGCCAGCAGCGCGGGACTAGCGGCCTACAATGAGCAGTTCTTC. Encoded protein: CASSAGLAAYNEQFF. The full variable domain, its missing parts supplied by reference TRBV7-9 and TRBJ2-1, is DTGVSQNPRHKITKRGQNVTFRCDPISEHNRLYWYRQTLGQGPEFLTYFQNEAQLEKSRLLSDRFSAERPKGSFSTLEIQRTEQGDSAMYLCASSAGLAAYNEQFFGPGTRLTVL.

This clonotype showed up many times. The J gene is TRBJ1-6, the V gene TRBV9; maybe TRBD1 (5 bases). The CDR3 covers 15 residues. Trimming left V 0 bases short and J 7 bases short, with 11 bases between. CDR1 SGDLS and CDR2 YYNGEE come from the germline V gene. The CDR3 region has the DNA TGTGCCAGCAGCGTAGATCCAGGGCCCAATTCACCCCTCCACTTT. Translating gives CASSVDPGPNSPLHF.

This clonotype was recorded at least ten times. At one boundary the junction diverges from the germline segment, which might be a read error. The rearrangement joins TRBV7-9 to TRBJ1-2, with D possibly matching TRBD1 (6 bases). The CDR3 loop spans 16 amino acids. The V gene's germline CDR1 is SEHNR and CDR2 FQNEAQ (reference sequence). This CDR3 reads CASSPGGFTPNYGYTF. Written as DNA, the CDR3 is TGCGCCAGCAGCCCCGGGGGCTTCACACCGAACTATGGCTACACCTTC.

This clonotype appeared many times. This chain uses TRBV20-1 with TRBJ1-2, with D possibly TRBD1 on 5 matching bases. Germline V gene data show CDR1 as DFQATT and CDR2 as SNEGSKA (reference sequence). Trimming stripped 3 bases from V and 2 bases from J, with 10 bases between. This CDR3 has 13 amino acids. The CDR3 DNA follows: TGCAGTGCTAGGACAGACCAGAACTATGGCTACACCTTC. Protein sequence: CSARTDQNYGYTF.

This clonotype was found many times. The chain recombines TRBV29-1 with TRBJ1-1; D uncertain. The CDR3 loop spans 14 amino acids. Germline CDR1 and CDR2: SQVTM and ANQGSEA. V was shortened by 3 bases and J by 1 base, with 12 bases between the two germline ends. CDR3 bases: TGCAGCGTTGATGAAGGGTACCAGAACACTGAAGCTTTCTTT. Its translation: CSVDEGYQNTEAFF.

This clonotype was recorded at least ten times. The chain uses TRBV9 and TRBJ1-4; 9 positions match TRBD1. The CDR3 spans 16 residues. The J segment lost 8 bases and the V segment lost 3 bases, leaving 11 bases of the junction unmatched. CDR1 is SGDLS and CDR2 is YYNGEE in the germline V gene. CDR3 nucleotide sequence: TGTGCCAGCAGCGGAGGGACCGGGACAGGGAGAGAAAAACTGTTTTTT. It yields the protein CASSGGTGTGREKLFF. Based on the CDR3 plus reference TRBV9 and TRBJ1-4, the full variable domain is DSGVTQTPKHLITATGQRVTLRCSPRSGDLSVYWYQQSLDQGLQFLIQYYNGEERAKGNILERFSAQQFPDLHSELNLSSLELGDSALYFCASSGGTGTGREKLFFGSGTQLSVL.

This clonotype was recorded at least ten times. The CDR3 protein is CASHPRLGAHYEQYF. The CDR3 bases are TGTGCCAGCCACCCACGTTTAGGGGCACACTACGAGCAGTACTTC. The chain recombines TRBV28 with TRBJ2-7, with D possibly matching TRBD1 (5 bases). The germline V and J ends were trimmed by 8 bases and 3 bases, with 20 bases remaining between them. The CDR3 length is 15 residues. Per the germline V gene, CDR1 is MDHEN and CDR2 is SYDVKM.

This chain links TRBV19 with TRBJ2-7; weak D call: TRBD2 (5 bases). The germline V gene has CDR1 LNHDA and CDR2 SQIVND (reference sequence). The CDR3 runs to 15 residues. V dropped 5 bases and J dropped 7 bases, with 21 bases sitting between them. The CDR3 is CASSAPGPKTGEQYF. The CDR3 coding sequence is TGTGCCAGTAGTGCCCCCGGGCCAAAAACGGGAGAGCAGTACTTC. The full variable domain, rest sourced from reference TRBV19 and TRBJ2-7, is DGGITQSPKYLFRKEGQNVTLSCEQNLNHDAMYWYRQDPGQGLRLIYYSQIVNDFQKGDIAEGYSVSREKKESFPLTVTSAQKNPTAFYLCASSAPGPKTGEQYFGPGTRLTVT.

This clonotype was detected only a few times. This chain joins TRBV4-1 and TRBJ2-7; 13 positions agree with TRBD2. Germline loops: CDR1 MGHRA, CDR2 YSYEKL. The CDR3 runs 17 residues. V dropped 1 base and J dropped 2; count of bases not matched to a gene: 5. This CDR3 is CASSQAGTSGIPYEQYF. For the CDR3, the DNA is TGCGCCAGCAGCCAAGCCGGGACTAGCGGGATCCCCTACGAGCAGTACTTC.

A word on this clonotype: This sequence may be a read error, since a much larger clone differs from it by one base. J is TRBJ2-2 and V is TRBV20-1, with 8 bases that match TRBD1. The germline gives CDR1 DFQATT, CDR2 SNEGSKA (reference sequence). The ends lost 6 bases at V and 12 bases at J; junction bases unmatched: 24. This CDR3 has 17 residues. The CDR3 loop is CSALYITGGRLPGKLFF. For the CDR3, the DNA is TGCAGTGCGCTATATATAACAGGGGGTCGATTACCTGGGAAGCTGTTTTTT.

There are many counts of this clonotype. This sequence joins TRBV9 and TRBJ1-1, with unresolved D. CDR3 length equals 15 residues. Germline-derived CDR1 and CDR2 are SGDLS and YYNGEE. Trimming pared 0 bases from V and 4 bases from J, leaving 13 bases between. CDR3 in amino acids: CASSVGNGGSTEAFF. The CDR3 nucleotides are TGTGCCAGCAGCGTAGGGAACGGCGGGTCCACTGAAGCTTTCTTT.

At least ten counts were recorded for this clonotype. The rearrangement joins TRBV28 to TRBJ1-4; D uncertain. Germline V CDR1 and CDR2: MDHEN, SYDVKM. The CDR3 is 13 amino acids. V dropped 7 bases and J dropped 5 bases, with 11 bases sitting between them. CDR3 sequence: CASTAGGNEKLFF. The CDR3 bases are TGTGCCAGCACCGCTGGAGGAAATGAAAAACTGTTTTTT. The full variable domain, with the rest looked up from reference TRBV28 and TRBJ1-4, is DVKVTQSSRYLVKRTGEKVFLECVQDMDHENMFWYRQDPGLGLRLIYFSYDVKMKEKGDIPEGYSVSREKKERFSLILESASTNQTSMYLCASTAGGNEKLFFGSGTQLSVL.

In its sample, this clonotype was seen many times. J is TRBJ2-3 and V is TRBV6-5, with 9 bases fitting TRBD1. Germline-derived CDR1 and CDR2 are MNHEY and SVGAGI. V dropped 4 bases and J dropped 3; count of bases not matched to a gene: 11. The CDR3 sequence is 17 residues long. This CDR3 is CASSSKFRQGGTDTQYF. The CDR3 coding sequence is TGTGCCAGCAGTTCCAAATTTCGACAGGGGGGTACAGATACGCAGTATTTT.

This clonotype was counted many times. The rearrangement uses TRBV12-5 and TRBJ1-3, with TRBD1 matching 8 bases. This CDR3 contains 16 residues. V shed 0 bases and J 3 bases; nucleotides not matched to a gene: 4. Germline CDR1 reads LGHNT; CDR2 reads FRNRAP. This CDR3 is CASGLVSGGGGNTIYF. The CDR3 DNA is TGTGCTAGTGGTTTGGTATCAGGGGGCGGTGGAAACACCATATATTTT. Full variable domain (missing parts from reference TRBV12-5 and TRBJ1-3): DARVTQTPRHKVTEMGQEVTMRCQPILGHNTVFWYRQTMMQGLELLAYFRNRAPLDDSGMPKDRFSAEMPDATLATLKIQPSEPRDSAVYFCASGLVSGGGGNTIYFGEGSWLTVV.

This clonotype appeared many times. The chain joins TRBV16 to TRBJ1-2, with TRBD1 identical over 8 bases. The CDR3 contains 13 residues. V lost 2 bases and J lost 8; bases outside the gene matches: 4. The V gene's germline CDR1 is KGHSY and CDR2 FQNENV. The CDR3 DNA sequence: TGTGCCAGCAGCCAACTACAGGGGGTCGGCTACACCTTC. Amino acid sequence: CASSQLQGVGYTF.

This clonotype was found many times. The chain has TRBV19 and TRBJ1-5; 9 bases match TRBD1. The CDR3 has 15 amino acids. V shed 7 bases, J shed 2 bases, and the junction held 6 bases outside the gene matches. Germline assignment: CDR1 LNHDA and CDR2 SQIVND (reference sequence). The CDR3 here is CASTFTGGGNQPQHF. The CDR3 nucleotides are TGTGCCAGTACCTTTACAGGGGGCGGCAATCAGCCCCAGCATTTT.

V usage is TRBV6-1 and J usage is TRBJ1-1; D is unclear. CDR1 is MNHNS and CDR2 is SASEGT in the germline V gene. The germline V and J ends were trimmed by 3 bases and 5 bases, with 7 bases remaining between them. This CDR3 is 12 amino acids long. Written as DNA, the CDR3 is TGTGCCAGCAGTGAGCTGGGGACTGAAGCTTTCTTT. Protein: CASSELGTEAFF.

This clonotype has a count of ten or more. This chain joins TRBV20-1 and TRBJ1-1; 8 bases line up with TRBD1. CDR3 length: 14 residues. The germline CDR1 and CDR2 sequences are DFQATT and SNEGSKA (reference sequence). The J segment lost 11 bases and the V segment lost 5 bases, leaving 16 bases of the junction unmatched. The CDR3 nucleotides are TGCAGTGCTTCACGAGACGGACACAGGGGGAGTGCTTTCTTT. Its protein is CSASRDGHRGSAFF.

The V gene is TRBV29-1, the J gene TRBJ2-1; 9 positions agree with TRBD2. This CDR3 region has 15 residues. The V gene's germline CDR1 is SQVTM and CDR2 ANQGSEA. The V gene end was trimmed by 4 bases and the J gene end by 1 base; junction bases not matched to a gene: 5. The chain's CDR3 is CSVVVLAGSYNEQFF. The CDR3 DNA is TGCAGCGTTGTGGTTCTAGCGGGGTCCTACAATGAGCAGTTCTTC.

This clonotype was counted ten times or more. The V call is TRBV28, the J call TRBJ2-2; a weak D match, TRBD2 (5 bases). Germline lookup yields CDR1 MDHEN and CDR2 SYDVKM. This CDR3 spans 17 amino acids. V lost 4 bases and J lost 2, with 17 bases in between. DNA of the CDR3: TGTGCCAGCAGTTACCGAGGGCTCTCTCCTAACACCGGGGAGCTGTTTTTT. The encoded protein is CASSYRGLSPNTGELFF.

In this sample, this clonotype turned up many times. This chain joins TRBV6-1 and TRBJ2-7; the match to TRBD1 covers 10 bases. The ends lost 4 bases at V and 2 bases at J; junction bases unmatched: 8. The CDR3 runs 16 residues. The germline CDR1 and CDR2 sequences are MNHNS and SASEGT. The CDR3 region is CASSVVGTGATYEQYF. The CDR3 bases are TGTGCCAGCAGTGTCGTCGGGACAGGGGCGACCTACGAGCAGTACTTC.